This T cell receptor (beta chain) was recorded in a study of cytomegalovirus exposure and HLA in healthy donors. Study conclusions and caveats: Later on, a genetic analysis was performed. It linked a missense variant in DCLRE1C with V- and J-gene trimming of TCR beta. Later analysis showed TCR association rates varying by HLA locus, highest for DRB1 and lowest for HLA-C. Associated with cytomegalovirus, according to the listing, were approximately 160 TCR beta chains. An ancestry cluster, one associated with Asian ancestry, reportedly showed fewer N-insertions than the approximately 650-donor mean in a later analysis.

V shed 5 bases and J 4 bases; nucleotides not matched to a gene: 6. Germline V gene lookup returns CDR1 SEHNR and CDR2 FQNEAQ (reference sequence). The CDR3 contains 14 residues. In the case of this clone: The antigen is not known.

The PCR used 60 Vbeta and 13 Jbeta primers. Profiling relied on immunoSEQ multiplex PCR, and the TCRdb table lists in-frame clones only, not all of them. This table holds about 140,000 clones, about 76% found once. V usage is TRBV7-9 and J usage is TRBJ1-2; 8 nucleotides agree with TRBD1. The specimen sequenced was PBMCs. The TCR was taken from a man aged 18-30 years in good health and CMV-seronegative. In DNA, the CDR3 is TGTGCCAGCAGCCCAGTAGGACAGGGCTATGGCTACACCTTC. This gives the protein CASSPVGQGYGYTF.